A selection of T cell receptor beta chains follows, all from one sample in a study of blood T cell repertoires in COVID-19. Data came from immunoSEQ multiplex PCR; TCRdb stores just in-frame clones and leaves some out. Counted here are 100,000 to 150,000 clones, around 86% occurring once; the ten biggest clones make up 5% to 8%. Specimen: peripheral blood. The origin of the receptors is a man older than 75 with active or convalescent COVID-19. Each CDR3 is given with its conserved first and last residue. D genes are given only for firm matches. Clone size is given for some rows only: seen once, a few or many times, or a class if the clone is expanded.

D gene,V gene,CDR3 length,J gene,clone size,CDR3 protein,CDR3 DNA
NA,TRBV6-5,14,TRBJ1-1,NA,CASSYSRRSTEAFF,TGTGCCAGCAGTTACTCGAGGAGGTCCACTGAAGCTTTCTTT
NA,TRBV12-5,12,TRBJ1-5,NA,CASGFPREPQHF,TGTGCTAGTGGTTTTCCTCGGGAGCCCCAGCATTTT
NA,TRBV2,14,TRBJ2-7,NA,CASSEDGYRYEQYF,TGTGCCAGCAGTGAAGACGGGTACCGCTACGAGCAGTACTTC
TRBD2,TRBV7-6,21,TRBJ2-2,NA,CASSFGGFWESGGYHTGELFF,TGTGCCAGCAGCTTCGGGGGCTTTTGGGAAAGCGGGGGTTATCACACCGGGGAGCTGTTTTTT
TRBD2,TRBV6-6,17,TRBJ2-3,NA,CASSRGLAGPLTDTQYF,TGTGCCAGCAGCCGAGGACTAGCGGGACCCCTCACAGATACGCAGTATTTT
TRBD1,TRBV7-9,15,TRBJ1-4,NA,CASSSQGDSSGKLFF,TGTGCCAGCAGCTCACAGGGGGACTCCAGTGGAAAACTGTTTTTT
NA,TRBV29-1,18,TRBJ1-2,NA,CSVFGPPKGGGADYGYTF,TGCAGCGTTTTCGGGCCGCCGAAGGGAGGGGGAGCGGACTATGGCTACACCTTC
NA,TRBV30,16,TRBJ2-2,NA,CAWRWGHGSNTGELFF,TGTGCCTGGAGGTGGGGACACGGTTCGAACACCGGGGAGCTGTTTTTT
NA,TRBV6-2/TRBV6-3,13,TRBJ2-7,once,CASSDTGIYEQYF,TGTGCCAGCAGTGATACAGGGATCTACGAGCAGTACTTC
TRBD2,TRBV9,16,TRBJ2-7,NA,CASSVGEPVGGYEQYF,TGTGCCAGCAGCGTAGGTGAACCCGTGGGGGGGTACGAGCAGTACTTC
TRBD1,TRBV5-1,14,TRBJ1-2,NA,CASSLGDRGYGYTF,TGCGCCAGCAGCTTAGGGGACAGGGGTTATGGCTACACCTTC
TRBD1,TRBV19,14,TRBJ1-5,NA,CASSTTGGRQPQHF,TGTGCCAGTAGTACCACAGGGGGCCGGCAGCCCCAGCATTTT
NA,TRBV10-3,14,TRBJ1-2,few,CAISEPRGPYGYTF,TGTGCCATCAGTGAGCCGAGAGGTCCCTATGGCTACACCTTC
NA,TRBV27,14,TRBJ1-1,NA,CASSFVAGNTEAFF,TGTGCCAGCAGTTTTGTTGCGGGGAACACTGAAGCTTTCTTT
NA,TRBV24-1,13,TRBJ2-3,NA,CATSDARSDTQYF,TGTGCCACCAGTGATGCCCGTAGCGATACGCAGTATTTT
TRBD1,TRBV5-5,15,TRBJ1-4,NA,CASSLGGQGNEKLFF,TGTGCCAGCAGCTTGGGGGGACAGGGTAATGAAAAACTGTTTTTT
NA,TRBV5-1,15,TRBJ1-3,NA,CASSLEGGDGNTIYF,TGCGCCAGCAGCTTGGAAGGGGGGGACGGAAACACCATATATTTT
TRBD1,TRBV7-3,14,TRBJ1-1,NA,CASSSQQGTTEAFF,TGTGCCAGCAGCTCCCAACAGGGGACGACTGAAGCTTTCTTT
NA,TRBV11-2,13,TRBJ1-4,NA,CASSLDWQEKLFF,TGTGCCAGCAGCTTAGACTGGCAGGAAAAACTGTTTTTT
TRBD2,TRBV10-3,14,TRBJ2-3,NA,CAISEGTIADTQYF,TGTGCCATCAGTGAAGGGACTATAGCAGATACGCAGTATTTT
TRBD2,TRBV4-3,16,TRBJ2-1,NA,CASSQAGLAGANEQFF,TGCGCCAGCAGCCAAGCAGGACTAGCGGGGGCGAATGAGCAGTTCTTC
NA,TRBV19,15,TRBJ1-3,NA,CASSNNADSGNTIYF,TGTGCCAGTAGCAACAATGCGGACTCTGGAAACACCATATATTTT